The next 24 T cell receptor beta chains were all read from a single sample in a study of blood T cell repertoires in COVID-19. The table came from immunoSEQ multiplex PCR; TCRdb's copy has only in-frame clones and leaves some out. The sample records 270,000 or so clones, under 90% being singletons. Specimen: peripheral blood. These receptors originate from a woman aged 45-59 years who had recovered from COVID-19.

The chain carries TRBV28 and TRBJ1-5, with 7 bases fitting TRBD1. The CDR3 sequence is 17 residues long. The trim removed 6 bases at V and 0 bases at J, leaving 11 bases unmatched. Germline lookup yields CDR1 MDHEN and CDR2 SYDVKM. The CDR3 sequence is CASSPAGGSDSNQPQHF. CDR3 nucleotide sequence: TGTGCCAGCAGCCCCGCAGGGGGAAGTGATAGCAATCAGCCCCAGCATTTT.

V is TRBV5-8 and J is TRBJ1-2; D ambiguous. The CDR3 loop spans 16 amino acids. Germline V gives CDR1 SGHTS, CDR2 YDEGEE. V lost 3 bases, J lost 2 bases, and 17 bases lay in between. The CDR3 DNA follows: TGTGCCAGCAGCTCCGGAGGGCCGTGGAAAAACTATGGCTACACCTTC. This codes for CASSSGGPWKNYGYTF.

This sequence joins TRBV25-1 and TRBJ2-3; TRBD2 is a possible D gene (6 bases). The CDR3 loop spans 16 amino acids. Germline V gives CDR1 MGHDK, CDR2 SYGVNS. V was pared by 2 bases and J by 1 base, with 13 bases between. CDR3 sequence (DNA): TGTGCCAGCAGTGAAATAACGGGAGTCCGCACAGATACGCAGTATTTT. Its translation: CASSEITGVRTDTQYF. Full variable domain (rest looked up from reference TRBV25-1 and TRBJ2-3): EADIYQTPRYLVIGTGKKITLECSQTMGHDKMYWYQQDPGMELHLIHYSYGVNSTEKGDLSSESTVSRIRTEHFPLTLESARPSHTSQYLCASSEITGVRTDTQYFGPGTRLTVL.

This sequence joins TRBV1 and TRBJ2-3; the table calls TRBD2, which could not be checked here. TRBV1 is designated a pseudogene. This CDR3 region has 18 residues. The CDR3 nucleotides read TGCACCAGCAGCCAGGGAGGGGGTTTAGGACTAGCCTCGGATACGCAGTATTTT. This translates into CTSSQGGGLGLASDTQYF.

V and J are TRBV4-2 and TRBJ2-1, with 7 bases lining up with TRBD2. The V gene's germline CDR1 is LGHNA and CDR2 YNFKEQ. CDR3 length equals 17 residues. V gave up 5 bases and J gave up 1 base; unmatched junction bases: 11. CDR3 amino acids: CASSSTPGGGSYNEQFF. For the CDR3, the DNA is TGTGCCAGCAGCTCCACGCCGGGCGGGGGATCCTACAATGAGCAGTTCTTC.

This clone was seen just once. The genes are TRBV5-1 and TRBJ1-1; 9 bases agree with TRBD1. Germline V gene lookup returns CDR1 SGHRS and CDR2 YFSETQ. Losses at the gene ends were 0 bases for V and 1 base for J; bases not matched to a gene: 1. CDR3 length: 15 residues. This CDR3 is CASSLGGQGNTEAFF. DNA for the CDR3: TGCGCCAGCAGCTTGGGGGGACAGGGGAACACTGAAGCTTTCTTT.

The V call is TRBV15, the J call TRBJ2-1; TRBD2 aligns across 7 bases. The CDR3 loop spans 12 amino acids. Germline loops: CDR1 LNHNV, CDR2 YYDKDF (reference sequence). Trimming cost V 8 bases and J 10 bases; bases outside gene matches: 8. The CDR3 bases are TGTGCCACCGGACGGTGGGGAGGGGAGCAGTTCTTC. Protein product: CATGRWGGEQFF.

The rearrangement links TRBV4-1 to TRBJ2-5; the match to TRBD2 covers 11 bases. The CDR3 contains 16 residues. From germline, CDR1 is MGHRA and CDR2 YSYEKL. Trimming at V came to 1 base and at J to 1 base, leaving 2 bases not matched to a gene. The chain's CDR3 is CASSQGGTSGQETQYF. The CDR3 DNA reads TGCGCCAGCAGCCAAGGCGGGACTAGCGGCCAAGAGACCCAGTACTTC.

The chain carries TRBV10-2 and TRBJ1-1, with 8 positions matching TRBD1. CDR3 size: 12 residues. Per germline, CDR1 WSHSY and CDR2 SAAADI. V was pared by 8 bases and J by 4 bases, with 3 bases of the junction left unmatched. The CDR3 nucleotides read TGCGCCAGCTTTACAGGGGGCACTGAAGCTTTCTTT. Translation: CASFTGGTEAFF.

This clone was found once. The chain is built from TRBV21-1 and TRBJ2-5; TRBD2, as called in the table, went unchecked against the DNA. TRBV21-1 corresponds to a pseudogene. The CDR3 is 17 amino acids. The CDR3 nucleotides are TGTGCCAGCAGCAAATCTGGAAGCGGGGGGCCACAAGAGACCCAGTACTTC. As protein: CASSKSGSGGPQETQYF.

V and J are TRBV29-1 and TRBJ2-3, with 8 positions matching TRBD1. This CDR3 contains 14 residues. Germline loops: CDR1 SQVTM, CDR2 ANQGSEA. V was clipped by 6 bases and J by 3 bases; unmatched bases: 8. The CDR3 sequence is CSVADRARTDTQYF. The CDR3 nucleotides are TGCAGCGTAGCGGACAGGGCTCGTACAGATACGCAGTATTTT.

This clone was seen more than once but under ten times. The rearrangement links TRBV5-4 to TRBJ1-2; no clear D gene. Germline-derived CDR1 and CDR2 are SGHNT and YYREEE (reference sequence). With 1 base removed from V and 6 bases from J, the gap between germline ends came to 7 bases. The CDR3 runs 12 residues. The CDR3 region is CASSLSQNGYTF. The DNA of the CDR3 is TGTGCCAGCAGCTTGTCCCAGAATGGCTACACCTTC.

This rearrangement joins TRBV3-1 (or the pseudogene TRBV3-2) to TRBJ2-7; TRBD2 might be the D (6 bases). CDR1 and CDR2 from the germline V gene are LGHDT and YNNKEL (reference sequence). V lost 3 bases, J lost 7 bases, and 13 bases lay in between. There are 13 residues in the CDR3. This CDR3 reads CASSHMSSGEQYF. The CDR3 nucleotides read TGTGCCAGCAGCCATATGAGTAGCGGTGAGCAGTACTTC.

V usage is TRBV7-9 and J usage is TRBJ1-2, with a tentative D call TRBD1 (6 bases). This CDR3 has 14 residues. The germline V and J ends were trimmed by 2 bases and 3 bases, with 10 bases remaining between them. Germline V gene lookup returns CDR1 SEHNR and CDR2 FQNEAQ (reference sequence). The CDR3 bases are TGTGCCAGCAGCTTATATCGACAGGACTATGGCTACACCTTC. Translated: CASSLYRQDYGYTF.

The rearrangement joins TRBV19 to TRBJ1-2; D unresolved. The CDR3 has 14 residues. The V and J ends lost 5 bases and 5 bases respectively, with 15 bases between them. The V gene's germline CDR1 is LNHDA and CDR2 SQIVND (reference sequence). The CDR3 DNA follows: TGTGCCAGTAGTCTCCCCTCTACGATTTATGGCTACACCTTC. This gives the protein CASSLPSTIYGYTF.

This clone was found a few times. This chain joins TRBV4-1 and TRBJ2-1; 10 positions agree with TRBD2. The germline gives CDR1 MGHRA, CDR2 YSYEKL. Trimming cost V 2 bases and J 10 bases; bases outside gene matches: 5. This CDR3 comprises 14 residues. This CDR3 reads CASSQLAGVNEQFF. In DNA form, the CDR3 reads TGCGCCAGCAGCCAACTAGCGGGAGTTAACGAGCAGTTCTTC.

The chain has TRBV19 and TRBJ1-1; the D gene is possibly TRBD1 (6 bases). The CDR3 totals 15 residues. V was trimmed by 6 bases and J by 1 base, leaving 15 bases between them. Germline V CDR1 and CDR2: LNHDA, SQIVND (reference sequence). CDR3 loop: CASRLQGSGNTEAFF. In DNA form, the CDR3 reads TGTGCCAGTAGACTACAGGGTTCGGGGAACACTGAAGCTTTCTTT.

V and J are TRBV24-1 and TRBJ2-1, with 9 bases fitting TRBD2. The V gene's germline CDR1 is KGHDR and CDR2 SFDVKD. This CDR3 spans 14 amino acids. Trimming at V came to 8 bases and at J to 8 bases, leaving 9 bases not matched to a gene. CDR3 in DNA: TGTGCCACCACATCAGCGGGAGGAACCGATGAGCAGTTCTTC. This translates into CATTSAGGTDEQFF.

The table lists this clone with a few counts. The gene calls are TRBV7-2 and TRBJ2-7; D gene uncertain. The CDR3 is 15 amino acids. The V end was cut by 2 bases, the J end by 1 base, with 12 bases between. Germline V gene data show CDR1 as SGHTA and CDR2 as FQGNSA. CDR3 loop: CASSLNSFKSYEQYF. The CDR3 DNA reads TGTGCCAGCAGCTTAAACTCGTTTAAATCCTACGAGCAGTACTTC.

This clone was counted only a few times. The chain is built from TRBV28 and TRBJ1-4, with D possibly being TRBD1 (5 bases). V lost 5 bases and J lost 8, with 12 bases in between. The CDR3 has 13 residues. Germline V CDR1 and CDR2: MDHEN, SYDVKM. In nucleotides, the CDR3 is TGTGCCAGCAGTCCCCGGACAATGGAAAAACTGTTTTTT. This sequence encodes CASSPRTMEKLFF.

The rearrangement links TRBV27 to TRBJ1-4; D remains unclear. This CDR3 is 15 amino acids long. V shed 3 bases and J shed 8 bases, with 16 bases lying between them. Germline values: CDR1 MNHEY, CDR2 SMNVEV (reference sequence). The CDR3 region is CASSLGGFGGEKLFF. CDR3 in DNA: TGTGCCAGCAGTTTGGGAGGGTTCGGTGGCGAAAAACTGTTTTTT.

This rearrangement joins TRBV19 to TRBJ2-2; D is possibly TRBD2 (5 bases). Trimming shortened V by 7 bases and J by 1 base, and 10 bases separated the two germline ends. The CDR3 runs to 14 residues. Germline CDR1 LNHDA, CDR2 SQIVND (reference sequence). The CDR3 nucleotides read TGTGCCAGTAATAACGGGGTGAACACCGGGGAGCTGTTTTTT. Residues: CASNNGVNTGELFF.

The chain is built from TRBV6-1 and TRBJ2-2; 9 bases are shared with TRBD1. V shed 3 bases, J shed 0 bases, and the junction held 8 bases outside the gene matches. The CDR3 extends over 18 amino acids. Germline V gene data show CDR1 as MNHNS and CDR2 as SASEGT. CDR3 in DNA: TGTGCCAGCAGTGAGCTTCGTAGACAGGGGGCGAACACCGGGGAGCTGTTTTTT. It specifies CASSELRRQGANTGELFF.

This sequence joins TRBV25-1 and TRBJ2-2; 8 bases map to TRBD2. The CDR3 totals 17 residues. Germline CDR1 MGHDK, CDR2 SYGVNS. J lost 7 bases, V lost 3 bases, and 13 bases had no gene match. In DNA form, the CDR3 reads TGTGCCAGCAGTGACCCAGCCGGGACTAGTTTCATCGGGGAGCTGTTTTTT. Residues: CASSDPAGTSFIGELFF.